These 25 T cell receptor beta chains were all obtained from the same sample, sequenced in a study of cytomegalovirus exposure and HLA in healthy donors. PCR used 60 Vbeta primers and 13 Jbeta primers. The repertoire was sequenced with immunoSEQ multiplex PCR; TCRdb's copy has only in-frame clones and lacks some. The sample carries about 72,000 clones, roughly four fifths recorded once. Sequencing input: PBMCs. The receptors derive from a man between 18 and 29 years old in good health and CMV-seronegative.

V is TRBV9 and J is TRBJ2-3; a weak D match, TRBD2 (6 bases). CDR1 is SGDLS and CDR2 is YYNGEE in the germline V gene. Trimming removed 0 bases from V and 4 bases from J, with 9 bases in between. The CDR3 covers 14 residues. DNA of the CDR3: TGTGCCAGCAGCGTAGGCGGGGTACCAGATACGCAGTATTTT. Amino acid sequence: CASSVGGVPDTQYF.

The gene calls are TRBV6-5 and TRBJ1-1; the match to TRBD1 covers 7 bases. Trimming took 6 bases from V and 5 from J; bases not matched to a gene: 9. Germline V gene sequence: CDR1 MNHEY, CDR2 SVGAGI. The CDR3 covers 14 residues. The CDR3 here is CASSQNRGGTEAFF. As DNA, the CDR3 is TGTGCCAGCAGCCAAAACAGGGGTGGAACTGAAGCTTTCTTT.

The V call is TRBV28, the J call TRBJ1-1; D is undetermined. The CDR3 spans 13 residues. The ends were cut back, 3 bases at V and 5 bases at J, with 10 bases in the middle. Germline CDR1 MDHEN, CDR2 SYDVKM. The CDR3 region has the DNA TGTGCCAGCAGTTTCGGAGGGTGGACTGAAGCTTTCTTT. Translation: CASSFGGWTEAFF. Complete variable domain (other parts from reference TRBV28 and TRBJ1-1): DVKVTQSSRYLVKRTGEKVFLECVQDMDHENMFWYRQDPGLGLRLIYFSYDVKMKEKGDIPEGYSVSREKKERFSLILESASTNQTSMYLCASSFGGWTEAFFGQGTRLTVV.

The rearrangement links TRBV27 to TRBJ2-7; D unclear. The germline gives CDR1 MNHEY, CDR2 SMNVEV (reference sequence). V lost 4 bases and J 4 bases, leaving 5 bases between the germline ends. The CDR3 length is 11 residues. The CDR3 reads CASSSGYEQYF. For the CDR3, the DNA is TGTGCCAGCAGTTCAGGTTACGAGCAGTACTTC.

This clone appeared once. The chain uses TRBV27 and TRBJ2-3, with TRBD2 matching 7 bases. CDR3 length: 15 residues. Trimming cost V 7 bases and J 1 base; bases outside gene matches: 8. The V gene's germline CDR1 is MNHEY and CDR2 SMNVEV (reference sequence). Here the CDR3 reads CASNLGGRGTDTQYF. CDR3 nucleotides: TGTGCCAGCAACCTGGGCGGGAGAGGCACAGATACGCAGTATTTT.

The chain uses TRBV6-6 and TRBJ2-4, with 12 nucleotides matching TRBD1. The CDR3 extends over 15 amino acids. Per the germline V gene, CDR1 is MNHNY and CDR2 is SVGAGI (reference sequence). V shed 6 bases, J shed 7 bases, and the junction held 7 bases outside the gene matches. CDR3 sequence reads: CASRAGTGGGNIQYF. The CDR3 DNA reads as TGTGCCAGCAGGGCCGGGACAGGGGGCGGGAACATTCAGTACTTC.

CDR3 residues: CAFAGYTYEQYF. CDR3 coding DNA: TGTGCGTTCGCAGGGTACACCTACGAGCAGTACTTC. The V and J genes are TRBV30 and TRBJ2-7; TRBD1 is a possible D gene (5 bases). The CDR3 is 12 amino acids. Germline values: CDR1 GTSNPN, CDR2 SVGIG (reference sequence). The whole variable domain, remainder taken from reference TRBV30 and TRBJ2-7, is SQTIHQWPATLVQPVGSPLSLECTVEGTSNPNLYWYRQAAGRGLQLLFYSVGIGQISSEVPQNLSASRPQDRQFILSSKKLLLSDSGFYLCAFAGYTYEQYFGPGTRLTVT.

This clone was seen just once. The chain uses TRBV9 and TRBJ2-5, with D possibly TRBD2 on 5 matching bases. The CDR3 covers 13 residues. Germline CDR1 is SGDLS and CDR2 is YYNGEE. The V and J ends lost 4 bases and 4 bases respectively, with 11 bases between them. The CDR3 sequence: CASSPGMLETQYF. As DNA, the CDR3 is TGTGCCAGCAGCCCGGGAATGTTAGAGACCCAGTACTTC.

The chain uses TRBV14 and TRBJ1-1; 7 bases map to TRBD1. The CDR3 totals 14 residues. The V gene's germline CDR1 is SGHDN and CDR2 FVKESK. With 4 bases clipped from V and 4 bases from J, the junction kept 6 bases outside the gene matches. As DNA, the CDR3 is TGTGCCAGCAGCCGGCAGGGGGGTTTCACTGAAGCTTTCTTT. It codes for CASSRQGGFTEAFF.

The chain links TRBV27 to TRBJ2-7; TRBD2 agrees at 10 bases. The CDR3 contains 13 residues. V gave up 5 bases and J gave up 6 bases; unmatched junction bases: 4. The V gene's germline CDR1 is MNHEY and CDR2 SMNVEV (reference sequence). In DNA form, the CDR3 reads TGTGCCAGCAGTCTAGCGGGAGATCGCGAGCAGTACTTC. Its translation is CASSLAGDREQYF.

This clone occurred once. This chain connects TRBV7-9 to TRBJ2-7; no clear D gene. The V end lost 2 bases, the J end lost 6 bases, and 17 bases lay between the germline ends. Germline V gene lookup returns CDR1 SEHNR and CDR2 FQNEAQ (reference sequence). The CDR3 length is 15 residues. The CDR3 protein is CASSLMVDGSIEQYF. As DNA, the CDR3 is TGTGCCAGCAGCTTAATGGTAGATGGTTCGATCGAGCAGTACTTC.

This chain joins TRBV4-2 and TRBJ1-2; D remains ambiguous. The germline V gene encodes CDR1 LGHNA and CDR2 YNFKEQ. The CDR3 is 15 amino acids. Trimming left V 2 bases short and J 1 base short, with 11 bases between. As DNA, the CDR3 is TGTGCCAGCAGCCAACAAACTGTAGTTAACTATGGCTACACCTTC. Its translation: CASSQQTVVNYGYTF.

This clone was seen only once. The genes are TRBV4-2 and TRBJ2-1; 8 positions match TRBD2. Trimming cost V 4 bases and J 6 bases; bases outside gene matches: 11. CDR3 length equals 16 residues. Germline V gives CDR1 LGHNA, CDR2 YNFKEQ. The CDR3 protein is CASSRPGGGNINEQFF. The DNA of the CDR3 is TGTGCCAGCAGCCGCCCCGGCGGGGGGAATATCAATGAGCAGTTCTTC.

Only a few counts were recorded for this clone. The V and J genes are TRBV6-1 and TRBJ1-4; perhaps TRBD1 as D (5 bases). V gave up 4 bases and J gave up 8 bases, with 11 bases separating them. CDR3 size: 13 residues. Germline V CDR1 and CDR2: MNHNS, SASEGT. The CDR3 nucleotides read TGTGCCAGCAGTGTCGACGGGGGGGAAAAACTGTTTTTT. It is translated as CASSVDGGEKLFF.

CDR3 residues: CASSQGRLVPSGGGHQETQYF. DNA of the CDR3: TGCGCCAGCAGCCAGGGGCGTTTAGTGCCTAGCGGGGGGGGGCACCAAGAGACCCAGTACTTC. The chain combines TRBV4-1 with TRBJ2-5; TRBD2 matches at 12 bases. Germline lookup yields CDR1 MGHRA and CDR2 YSYEKL. Unmatched junction bases numbered 17, after V lost 3 bases and J lost 0 bases. The CDR3 loop spans 21 amino acids.

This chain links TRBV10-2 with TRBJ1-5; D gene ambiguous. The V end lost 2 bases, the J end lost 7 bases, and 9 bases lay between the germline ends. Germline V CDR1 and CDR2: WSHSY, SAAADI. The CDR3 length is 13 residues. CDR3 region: CASSEAGPQPQHF. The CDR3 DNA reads TGCGCCAGCAGTGAGGCAGGCCCACAGCCCCAGCATTTT.

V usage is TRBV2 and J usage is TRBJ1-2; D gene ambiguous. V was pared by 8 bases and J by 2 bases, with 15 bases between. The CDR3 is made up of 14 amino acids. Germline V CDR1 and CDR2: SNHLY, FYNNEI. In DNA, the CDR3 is TGTGCCAGCCGGTTCAGCACGGGGAACTATGGCTACACCTTC. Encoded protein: CASRFSTGNYGYTF.

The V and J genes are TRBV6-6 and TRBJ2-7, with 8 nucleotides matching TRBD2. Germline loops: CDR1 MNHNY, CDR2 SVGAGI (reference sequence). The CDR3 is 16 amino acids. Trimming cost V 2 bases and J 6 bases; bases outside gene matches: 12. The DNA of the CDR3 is TGTGCCAGCAGTTACCCAGGGACTAGGGCGTCTCTCGAGCAGTACTTC. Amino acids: CASSYPGTRASLEQYF.

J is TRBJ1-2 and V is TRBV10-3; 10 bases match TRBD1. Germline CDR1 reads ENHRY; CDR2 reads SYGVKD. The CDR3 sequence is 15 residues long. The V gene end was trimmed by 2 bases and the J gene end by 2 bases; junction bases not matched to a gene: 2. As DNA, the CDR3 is TGTGCCATCAGTGAGGGGGGACAGGGGAACTATGGCTACACCTTC. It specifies CAISEGGQGNYGYTF.

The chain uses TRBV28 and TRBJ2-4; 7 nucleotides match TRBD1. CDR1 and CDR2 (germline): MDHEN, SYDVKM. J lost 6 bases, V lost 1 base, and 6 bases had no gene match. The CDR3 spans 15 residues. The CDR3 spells CASSLSRQGANIQYF. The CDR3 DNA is TGTGCCAGCAGTTTATCGCGACAGGGTGCAAACATTCAGTACTTC.

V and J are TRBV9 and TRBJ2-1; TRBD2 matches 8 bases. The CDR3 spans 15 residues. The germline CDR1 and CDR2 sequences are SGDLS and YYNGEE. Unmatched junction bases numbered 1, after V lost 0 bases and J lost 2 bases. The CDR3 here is CASSVGRGAYNEQFF. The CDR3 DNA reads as TGTGCCAGCAGCGTAGGGCGGGGGGCCTACAATGAGCAGTTCTTC. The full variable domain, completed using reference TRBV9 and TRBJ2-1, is DSGVTQTPKHLITATGQRVTLRCSPRSGDLSVYWYQQSLDQGLQFLIQYYNGEERAKGNILERFSAQQFPDLHSELNLSSLELGDSALYFCASSVGRGAYNEQFFGPGTRLTVL.

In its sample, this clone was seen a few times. CDR3 in amino acids: CASSLDGRTGTLHTF. The DNA for the CDR3 is TGCGCCAGCAGCTTGGATGGAAGGACAGGGACGTTGCACACCTTC. V and J are TRBV5-1 and TRBJ1-2; the match to TRBD1 covers 8 bases. V trimming: 0 bases; J trimming: 12 bases; junction bases outside the gene matches: 13. The CDR3 is 15 amino acids. CDR1 and CDR2 (germline): SGHRS, YFSETQ.

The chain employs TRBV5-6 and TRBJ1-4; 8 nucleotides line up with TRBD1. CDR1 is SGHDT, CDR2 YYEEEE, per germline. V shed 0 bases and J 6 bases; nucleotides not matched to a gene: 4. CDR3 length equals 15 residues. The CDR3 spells CASSLGTGGYEKLFF. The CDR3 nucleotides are TGTGCCAGCAGCTTGGGAACAGGGGGGTATGAAAAACTGTTTTTT.

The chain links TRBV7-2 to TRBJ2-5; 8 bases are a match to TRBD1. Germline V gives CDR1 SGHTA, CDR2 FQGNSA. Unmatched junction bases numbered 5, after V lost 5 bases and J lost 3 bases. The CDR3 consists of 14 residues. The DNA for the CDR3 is TGTGCCAGCAGCCCACAGGGGGTTGAAGAGACCCAGTACTTC. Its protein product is CASSPQGVEETQYF.

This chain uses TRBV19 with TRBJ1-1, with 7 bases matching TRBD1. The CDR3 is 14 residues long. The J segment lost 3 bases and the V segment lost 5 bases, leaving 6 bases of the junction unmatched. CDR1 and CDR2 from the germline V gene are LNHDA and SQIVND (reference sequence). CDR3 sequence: CASSSRGFDTEAFF. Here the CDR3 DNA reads TGTGCCAGTAGTTCCAGGGGGTTCGACACTGAAGCTTTCTTT.